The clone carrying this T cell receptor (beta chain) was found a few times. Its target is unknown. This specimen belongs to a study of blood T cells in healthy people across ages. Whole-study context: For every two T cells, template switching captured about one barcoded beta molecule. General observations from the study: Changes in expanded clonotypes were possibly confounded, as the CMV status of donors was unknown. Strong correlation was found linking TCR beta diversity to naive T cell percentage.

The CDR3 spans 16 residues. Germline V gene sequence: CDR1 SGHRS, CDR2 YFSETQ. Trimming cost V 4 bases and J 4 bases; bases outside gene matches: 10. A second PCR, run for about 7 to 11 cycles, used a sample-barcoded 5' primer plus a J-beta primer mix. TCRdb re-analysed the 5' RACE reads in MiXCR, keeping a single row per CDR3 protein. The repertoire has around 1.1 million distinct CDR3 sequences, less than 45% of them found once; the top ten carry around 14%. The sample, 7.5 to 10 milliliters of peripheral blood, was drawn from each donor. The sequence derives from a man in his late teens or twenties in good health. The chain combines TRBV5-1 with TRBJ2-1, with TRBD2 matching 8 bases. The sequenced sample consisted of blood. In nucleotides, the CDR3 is TGCGCCAGCAGCCCTATTAGCGGGACGGAATACAATGAGCAGTTCTTC. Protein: CASSPISGTEYNEQFF.